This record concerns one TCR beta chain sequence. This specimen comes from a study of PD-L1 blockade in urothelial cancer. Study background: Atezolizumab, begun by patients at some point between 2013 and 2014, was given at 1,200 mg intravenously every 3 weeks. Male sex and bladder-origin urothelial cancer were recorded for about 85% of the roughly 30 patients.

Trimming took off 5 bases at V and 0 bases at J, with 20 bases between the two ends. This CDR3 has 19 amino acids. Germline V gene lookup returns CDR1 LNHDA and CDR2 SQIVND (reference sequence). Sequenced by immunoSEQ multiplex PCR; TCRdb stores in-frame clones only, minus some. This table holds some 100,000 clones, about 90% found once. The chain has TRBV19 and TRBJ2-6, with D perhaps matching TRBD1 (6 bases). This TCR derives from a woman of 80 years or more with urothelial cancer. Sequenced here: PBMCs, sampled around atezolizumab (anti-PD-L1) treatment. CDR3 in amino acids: CASSARLDSPNSGANVLTF. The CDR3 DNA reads TGTGCCAGTAGTGCCCGACTGGACAGCCCAAACTCTGGGGCCAACGTCCTGACTTTC.